The clone carrying this T cell receptor (beta chain) was seen a handful of times. Time point of the sample: healthy volunteer bleed at 2 weeks. Unfractionated whole blood was the source from which total RNA was extracted. The sample is drawn from a study of human T cells and chemical hapten exposure. TCRdb reprocessed the RACE reads via MiXCR and lists one record per CDR3 protein. The sample consists of 50,000 or so distinct CDR3 sequences, roughly 4.2% of them appearing once. V lost 5 bases and J lost 5; bases outside the gene matches: 4. From germline, CDR1 is SGHTA and CDR2 FQGTGA. There are 15 residues in the CDR3.

The source of this sequence is a human donor in good health. Some clones in this sample may be carry-over from other donors' samples. Sequencing input: whole blood. The J gene is TRBJ2-3, the V gene TRBV7-3, with TRBD2 matching 13 bases. For the CDR3, the DNA is TGTGCCAGCAGCGGAGGACTAGCGGGAGTAGATACGCAGTATTTT. Translation: CASSGGLAGVDTQYF.